Described below is a single T cell receptor beta chain sequence and its context. Its specific antigen is unknown. No clone much larger than this one lies a single base away; base qualities are absent. These data come from a study of technical replicates of blood from a handful of donors (dated by TCRdb to 2017 to 2019). V loses 3 bases of germline sequence and J loses 7 bases, and the interval between the two ends is 5 bases. Based on the germline V gene, the CDR1 and CDR2 sequences are MGHRA and YSYEKL. Taken from cysteine to phenylalanine, the CDR3 has 11 residues. Only the CDR3 part of the read is kept: 33 bases, read in frame from the first base. Library construction relied on the immunoSEQ multiplex PCR assay. In TCRdb, the immuneACCESS table is reduced to in-frame sequences with V and J assigned. These tables do not hold every clone; where another copy was compared, an unresolved V gene accounts for under half, and the others remain unexplained. In all, the sample holds roughly 40,000 clones, and about 96% of those were seen once. Jointly, the top ten make up 0.35% to 0.45% of the sample.

The specimen sequenced was T cells isolated from PBMCs. The sequence was collected from a human donor in good health. This chain joins TRBV4-1 to TRBJ2-3; the D gene cannot be resolved reliably. The DNA reads as follows: TGCGCCAGCAGCCAGTCAAATACGCAGTATTTT. Translated, it gives CASSQSNTQYF.